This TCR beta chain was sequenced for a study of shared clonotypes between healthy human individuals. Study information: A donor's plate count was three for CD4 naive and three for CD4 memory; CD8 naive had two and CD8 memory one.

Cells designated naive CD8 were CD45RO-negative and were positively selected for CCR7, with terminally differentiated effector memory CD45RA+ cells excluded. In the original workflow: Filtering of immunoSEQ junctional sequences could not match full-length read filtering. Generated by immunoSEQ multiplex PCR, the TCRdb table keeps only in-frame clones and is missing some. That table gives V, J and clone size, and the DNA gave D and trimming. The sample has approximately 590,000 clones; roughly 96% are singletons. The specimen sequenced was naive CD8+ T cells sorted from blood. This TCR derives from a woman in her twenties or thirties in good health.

The DNA of the CDR3 is TGTGCCAGTATCCGGGACGGGGCTGGGGAGACCCAGTACTTC. It specifies CASIRDGAGETQYF. The V call is TRBV9, the J call TRBJ2-5; either TRBD1 or TRBD2 may supply D (5 bases each). CDR3 length: 14 amino acids. V shed 8 bases and J shed 5 bases, with 19 bases lying between them. Germline V gene lookup returns CDR1 SGDLS and CDR2 YYNGEE. The whole variable domain, filled in from reference TRBV9 and TRBJ2-5, reads DSGVTQTPKHLITATGQRVTLRCSPRSGDLSVYWYQQSLDQGLQFLIQYYNGEERAKGNILERFSAQQFPDLHSELNLSSLELGDSALYFCASIRDGAGETQYFGPGTRLLVL.